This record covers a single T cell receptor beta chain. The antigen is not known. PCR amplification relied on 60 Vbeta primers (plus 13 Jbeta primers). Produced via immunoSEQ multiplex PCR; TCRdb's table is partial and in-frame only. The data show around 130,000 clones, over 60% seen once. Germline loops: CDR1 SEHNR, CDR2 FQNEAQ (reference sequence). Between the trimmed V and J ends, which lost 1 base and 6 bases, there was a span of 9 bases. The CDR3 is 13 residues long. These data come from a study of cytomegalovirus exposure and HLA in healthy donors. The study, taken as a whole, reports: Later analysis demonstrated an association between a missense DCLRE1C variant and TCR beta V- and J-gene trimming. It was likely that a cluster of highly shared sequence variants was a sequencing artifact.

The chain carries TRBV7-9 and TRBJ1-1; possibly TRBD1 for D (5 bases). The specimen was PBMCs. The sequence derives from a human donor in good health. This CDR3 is CASSLEGPSEAFF. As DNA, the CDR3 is TGTGCCAGCAGCTTAGAGGGGCCCTCTGAAGCTTTCTTT.